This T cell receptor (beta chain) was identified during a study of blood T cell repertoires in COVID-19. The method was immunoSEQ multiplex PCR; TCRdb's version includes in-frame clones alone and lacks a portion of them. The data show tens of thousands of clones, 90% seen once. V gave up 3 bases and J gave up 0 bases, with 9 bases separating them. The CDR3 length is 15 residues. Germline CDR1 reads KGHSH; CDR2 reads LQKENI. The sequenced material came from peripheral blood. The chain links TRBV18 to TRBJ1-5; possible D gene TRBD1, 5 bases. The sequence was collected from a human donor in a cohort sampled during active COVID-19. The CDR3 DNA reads TGTGCCAGCTCACCCGCAGGGTATAGCAATCAGCCCCAGCATTTT. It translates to CASSPAGYSNQPQHF. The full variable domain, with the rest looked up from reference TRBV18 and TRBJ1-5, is NAGVMQNPRHLVRRRGQEARLRCSPMKGHSHVYWYRQLPEEGLKFMVYLQKENIIDESGMPKERFSAEFPKEGPSILRIQQVVRGDSAAYFCASSPAGYSNQPQHFGDGTRLSIL.